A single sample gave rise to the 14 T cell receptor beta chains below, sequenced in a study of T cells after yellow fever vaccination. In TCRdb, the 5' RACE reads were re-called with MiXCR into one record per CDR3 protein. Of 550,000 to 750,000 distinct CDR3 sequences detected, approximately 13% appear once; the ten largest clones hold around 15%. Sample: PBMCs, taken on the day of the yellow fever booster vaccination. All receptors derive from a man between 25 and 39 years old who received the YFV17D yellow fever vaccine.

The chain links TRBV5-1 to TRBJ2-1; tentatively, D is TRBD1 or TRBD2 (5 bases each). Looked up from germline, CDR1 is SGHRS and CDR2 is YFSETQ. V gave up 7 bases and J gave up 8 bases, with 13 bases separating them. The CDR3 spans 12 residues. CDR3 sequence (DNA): TGCGCCAGCGCCGGGTGGGACGATGAGCAGTTCTTC. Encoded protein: CASAGWDDEQFF. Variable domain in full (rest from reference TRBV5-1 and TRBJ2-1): KAGVTQTPRYLIKTRGQQVTLSCSPISGHRSVSWYQQTPGQGLQFLFEYFSETQRNKGNFPGRFSGRQFSNSRSEMNVSTLELGDSALYLCASAGWDDEQFFGPGTRLTVL.

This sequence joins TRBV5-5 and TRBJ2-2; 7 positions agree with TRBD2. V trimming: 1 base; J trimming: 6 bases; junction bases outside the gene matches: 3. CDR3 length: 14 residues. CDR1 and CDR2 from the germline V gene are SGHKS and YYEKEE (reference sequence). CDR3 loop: CASSLWGGAGELFF. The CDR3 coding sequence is TGTGCCAGCAGCTTGTGGGGAGGGGCCGGGGAGCTGTTTTTT. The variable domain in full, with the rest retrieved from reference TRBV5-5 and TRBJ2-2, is DAGVTQSPTHLIKTRGQQVTLRCSPISGHKSVSWYQQVLGQGPQFIFQYYEKEERGRGNFPDRFSARQFPNYSSELNVNALLLGDSALYLCASSLWGGAGELFFGEGSRLTVL.

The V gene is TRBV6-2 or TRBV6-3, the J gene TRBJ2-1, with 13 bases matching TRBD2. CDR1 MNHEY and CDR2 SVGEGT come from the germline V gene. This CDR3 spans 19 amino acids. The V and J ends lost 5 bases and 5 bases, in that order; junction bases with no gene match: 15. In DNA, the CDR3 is TGTGCCAGCAGTATTCTGGTCCTAATCACTAGCGGGAGGGACAATGAGCAGTTCTTC. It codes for CASSILVLITSGRDNEQFF.

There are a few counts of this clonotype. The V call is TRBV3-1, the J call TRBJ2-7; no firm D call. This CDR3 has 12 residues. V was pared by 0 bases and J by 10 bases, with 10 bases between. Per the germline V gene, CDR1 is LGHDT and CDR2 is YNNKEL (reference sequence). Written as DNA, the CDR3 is TGTGCCAGCAGCCAAGAAAGCGCCAACCAGTACTTC. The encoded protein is CASSQESANQYF.

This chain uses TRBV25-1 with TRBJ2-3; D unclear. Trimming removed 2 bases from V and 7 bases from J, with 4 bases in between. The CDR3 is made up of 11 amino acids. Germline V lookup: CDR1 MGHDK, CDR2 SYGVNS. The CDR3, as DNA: TGTGCCAGCAGTGAAGGAAATACGCAGTATTTT. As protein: CASSEGNTQYF.

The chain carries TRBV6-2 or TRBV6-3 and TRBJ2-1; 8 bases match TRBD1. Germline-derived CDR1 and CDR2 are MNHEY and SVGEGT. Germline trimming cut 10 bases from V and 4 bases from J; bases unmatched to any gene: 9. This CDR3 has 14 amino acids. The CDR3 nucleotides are TGTGCCACCGGACAGGGAACACTATACAATGAGCAGTTCTTC. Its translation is CATGQGTLYNEQFF.

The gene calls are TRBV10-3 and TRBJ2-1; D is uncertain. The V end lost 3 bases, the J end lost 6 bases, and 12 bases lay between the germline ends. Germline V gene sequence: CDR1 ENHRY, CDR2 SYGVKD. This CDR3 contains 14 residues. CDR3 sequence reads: CAISEGLDRNEQFF. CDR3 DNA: TGTGCCATCAGTGAAGGCCTAGATCGCAATGAGCAGTTCTTC.

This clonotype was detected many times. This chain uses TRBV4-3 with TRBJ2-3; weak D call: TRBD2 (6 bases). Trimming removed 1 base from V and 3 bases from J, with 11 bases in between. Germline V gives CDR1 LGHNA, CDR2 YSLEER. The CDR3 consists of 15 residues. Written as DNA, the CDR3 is TGCGCCAGCAGCCAAGGCGGGACGGTGACAGATACGCAGTATTTT. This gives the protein CASSQGGTVTDTQYF.

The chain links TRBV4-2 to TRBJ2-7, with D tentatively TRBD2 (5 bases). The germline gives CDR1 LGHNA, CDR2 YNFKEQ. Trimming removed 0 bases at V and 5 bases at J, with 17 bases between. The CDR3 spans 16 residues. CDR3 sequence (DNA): TGTGCCAGCAGCCAAGATCTCACTAGTTCTCCCCACGAGCAGTACTTC. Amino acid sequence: CASSQDLTSSPHEQYF.

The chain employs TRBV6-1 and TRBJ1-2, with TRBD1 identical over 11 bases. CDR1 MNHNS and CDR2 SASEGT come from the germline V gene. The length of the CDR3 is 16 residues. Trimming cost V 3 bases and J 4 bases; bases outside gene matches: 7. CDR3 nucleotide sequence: TGTGCCAGCAGTGAGGTCCGGGACAGGGGGGCCTATGGCTACACCTTC. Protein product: CASSEVRDRGAYGYTF.

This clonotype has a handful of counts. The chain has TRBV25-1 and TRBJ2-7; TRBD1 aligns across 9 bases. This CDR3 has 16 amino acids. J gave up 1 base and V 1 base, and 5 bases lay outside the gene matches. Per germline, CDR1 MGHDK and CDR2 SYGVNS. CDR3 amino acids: CASSELGTGTSYEQYF. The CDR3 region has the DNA TGTGCCAGCAGTGAATTAGGGACAGGGACTTCCTACGAGCAGTACTTC.

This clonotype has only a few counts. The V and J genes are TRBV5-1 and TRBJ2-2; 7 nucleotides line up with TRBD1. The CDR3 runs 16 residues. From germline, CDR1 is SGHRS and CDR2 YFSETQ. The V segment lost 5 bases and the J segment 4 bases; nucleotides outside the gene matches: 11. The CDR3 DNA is TGCGCCAGCAGGGGGCCGGGACAGACCCGCACCGGGGAGCTGTTTTTT. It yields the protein CASRGPGQTRTGELFF.

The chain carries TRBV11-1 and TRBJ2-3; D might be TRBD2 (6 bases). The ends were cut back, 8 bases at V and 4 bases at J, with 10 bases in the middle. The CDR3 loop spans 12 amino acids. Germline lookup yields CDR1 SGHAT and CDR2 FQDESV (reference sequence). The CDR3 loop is CASGGEADTQYF. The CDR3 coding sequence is TGTGCCAGCGGCGGGGAGGCAGATACGCAGTATTTT.

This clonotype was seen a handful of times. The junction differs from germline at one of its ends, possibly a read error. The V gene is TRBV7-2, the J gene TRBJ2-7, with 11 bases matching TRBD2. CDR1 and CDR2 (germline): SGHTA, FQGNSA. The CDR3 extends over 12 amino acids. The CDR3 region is CATSLLAGGGDF. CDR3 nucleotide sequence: TGTGCCACATCCTTATTAGCGGGAGGGGGCGACTTC.